This T cell receptor beta chain was identified in a study of T cell repertoires in cytomegalovirus infection. General observations from the study: HLA-C-restricted, CMV-specific TCR beta clonotypes were dominant ex vivo.

TCRdb re-derived calls from the reads in MiXCR, one entry per CDR3 protein. This table holds about 530,000 distinct CDR3 sequences, about 25% found once. A few counts support this clonotype. No antigen is known for it. Germline lookup yields CDR1 SQVTM and CDR2 ANQGSEA. The CDR3 has 12 amino acids. Trimming took off 7 bases at V and 6 bases at J, with 13 bases between the two ends. This TCR came from a human donor in good health (CMV status not recorded). Some clones in this sample may be carry-over from other donors' samples. The source material was PBMCs. The chain is built from TRBV29-1 and TRBJ2-4; D might be TRBD1 (6 bases). CDR3 DNA sequence: TGCAGCGCAGGGGCCTATCCAAACATTCAGTACTTC. Translating gives CSAGAYPNIQYF. Full variable domain (outside the CDR3, taken from reference TRBV29-1 and TRBJ2-4): SAVISQKPSRDICQRGTSLTIQCQVDSQVTMMFWYRQQPGQSLTLIATANQGSEATYESGFVIDKFPISRPNLTFSTLTVSNMSPEDSSIYLCSAGAYPNIQYFGAGTRLSVL.